The clone carrying this T cell receptor beta chain was recorded a few times. Deletions cut 4 bases from V and 1 base from J, with 13 bases between. Germline V CDR1 and CDR2: SGHDN, FVKESK. The CDR3 runs 15 residues. The sample belongs to a study of regulatory T cells in long-lasting Graves disease. The time point denotes: newly diagnosed GD, antithyroid drugs for less than 3 months. Generation of the TCR library employed RNA extracted from PBMCs. Assembly of TCR beta libraries relied on iRepertoire HTBI primers together with Arm-PCR of CDR3 regions. TCRdb recomputed calls from the multiplex PCR reads with MiXCR, one row per CDR3 protein. The sample contains hundreds of thousands of distinct CDR3 sequences, approximately 16% of which appear only once. This sample also appeared in a second study, on T cells in Graves' hyperthyroidism and ophthalmopathy.

The sample here was peripheral blood mononuclear cells (PBMCs), taken at new diagnosis, from a patient treated with antithyroid drugs. The chain couples TRBV14 to TRBJ1-2; D remains ambiguous. This TCR derives from a man in his forties with Graves disease. CDR3 region: CASSPRWQDNYGYTF. The CDR3 DNA is TGTGCCAGCAGCCCTCGCTGGCAAGATAACTATGGCTACACCTTC.